The rows below give T cell receptor beta chains drawn from one sample of a study of long-term antiretroviral therapy in people with HIV. Profiling relied on immunoSEQ multiplex PCR, and the TCRdb table lists in-frame clones only, not all of them. The sample holds under 20,000 clones, roughly three quarters seen once. Sequences were derived from unsorted PBMCs, sampled 0.5 years before starting antiretroviral therapy. All receptors derive from a man aged 18 to 29 with HIV. The CDR3 runs from the conserved cysteine through the conserved F or W. D genes are given only for firm matches. Clone size is stated in some rows and not others, as once, few, many or a class when expanded.

>-|few|TRBJ1-2|TRBV7-9
CASSILGASYGYTF
TGTGCCAGCAGCATACTGGGGGCGAGCTATGGCTACACCTTC
>-|-|TRBJ2-6|TRBV27
CASSLSGTGANVLTF
TGTGCCAGCAGTTTGTCGGGCACCGGGGCCAACGTCCTGACTTTC
>TRBD1|-|TRBJ2-7|TRBV28
CASIPGQGRYEQYF
TGTGCCAGCATCCCGGGACAGGGACGATACGAGCAGTACTTC
>-|-|TRBJ2-4|TRBV7-9
CASSLTHPIQYF
TGTGCCAGCAGCTTAACCCACCCCATTCAGTACTTC
>-|-|TRBJ2-7|TRBV15
CATSLAGREQYF
TGTGCCACCAGCCTAGCAGGGAGGGAGCAGTACTTC
>-|-|TRBJ2-4|TRBV9
CASSVDSGLAKNIQYF
TGTGCCAGCAGCGTAGATAGCGGTTTAGCCAAAAACATTCAGTACTTC
>-|-|TRBJ1-2|TRBV6-5
CASTRTGFDYGYTF
TGTGCCAGCACCCGCACAGGGTTTGACTATGGCTACACCTTC
>-|-|TRBJ1-4|TRBV28
CASSLLTETNEKLFF
TGTGCCAGCAGTTTATTAACAGAGACTAATGAAAAACTGTTTTTT
>-|few|TRBJ2-7|TRBV7-9
CASSEQYF
TGTGCCAGCAGCGAGCAGTACTTC
>TRBD1|-|TRBJ1-6|TRBV9
CASSVGQGEHNSPLHF
TGTGCCAGCAGCGTAGGACAGGGAGAACATAATTCACCCCTCCACTTT